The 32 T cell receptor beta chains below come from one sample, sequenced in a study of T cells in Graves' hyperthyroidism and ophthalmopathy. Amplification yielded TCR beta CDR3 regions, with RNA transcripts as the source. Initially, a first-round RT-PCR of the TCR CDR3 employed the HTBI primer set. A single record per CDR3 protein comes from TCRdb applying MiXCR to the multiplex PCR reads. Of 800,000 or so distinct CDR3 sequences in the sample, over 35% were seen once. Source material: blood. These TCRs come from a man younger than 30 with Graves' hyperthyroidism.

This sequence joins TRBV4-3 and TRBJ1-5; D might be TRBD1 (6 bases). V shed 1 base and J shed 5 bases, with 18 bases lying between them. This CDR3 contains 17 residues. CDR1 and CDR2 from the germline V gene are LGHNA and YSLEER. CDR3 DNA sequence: TGCGCCAGCAGCCAAGCTGGGGGCAGGGCGGGGGATCAGCCCCAGCATTTT. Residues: CASSQAGGRAGDQPQHF.

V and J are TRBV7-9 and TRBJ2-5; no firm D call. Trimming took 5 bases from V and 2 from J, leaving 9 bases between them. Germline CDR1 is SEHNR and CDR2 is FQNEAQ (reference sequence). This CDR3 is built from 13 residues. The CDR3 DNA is TGTGCCAGCAGCCAACTCGGACAAGAGACCCAGTACTTC. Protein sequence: CASSQLGQETQYF. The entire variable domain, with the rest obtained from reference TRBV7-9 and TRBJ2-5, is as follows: DTGVSQNPRHKITKRGQNVTFRCDPISEHNRLYWYRQTLGQGPEFLTYFQNEAQLEKSRLLSDRFSAERPKGSFSTLEIQRTEQGDSAMYLCASSQLGQETQYFGPGTRLLVL.

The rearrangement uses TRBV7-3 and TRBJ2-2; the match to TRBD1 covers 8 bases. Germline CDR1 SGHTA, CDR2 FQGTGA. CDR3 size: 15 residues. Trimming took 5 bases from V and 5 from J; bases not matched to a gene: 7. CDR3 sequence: CASSPQTGETGELFF. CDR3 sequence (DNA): TGTGCCAGCAGCCCTCAGACAGGGGAGACCGGGGAGCTGTTTTTT.

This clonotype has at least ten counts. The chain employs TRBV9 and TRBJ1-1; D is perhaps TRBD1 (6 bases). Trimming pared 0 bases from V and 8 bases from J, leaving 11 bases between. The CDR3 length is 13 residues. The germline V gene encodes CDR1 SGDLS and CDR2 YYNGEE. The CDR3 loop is CASSVGVGQEAFF. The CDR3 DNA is TGTGCCAGCAGCGTAGGAGTCGGACAGGAAGCTTTCTTT.

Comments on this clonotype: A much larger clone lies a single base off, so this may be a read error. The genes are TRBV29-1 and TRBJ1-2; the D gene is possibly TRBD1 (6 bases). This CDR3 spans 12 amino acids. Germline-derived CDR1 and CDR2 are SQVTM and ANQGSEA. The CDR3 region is CSARDPGECYTF. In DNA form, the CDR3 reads TGCAGTGCTAGAGATCCAGGGGAATGCTACACCTTC. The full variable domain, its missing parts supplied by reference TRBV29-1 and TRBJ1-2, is SAVISQKPSRDICQRGTSLTIQCQVDSQVTMMFWYRQQPGQSLTLIATANQGSEATYESGFVIDKFPISRPNLTFSTLTVSNMSPEDSSIYLCSARDPGECYTFGSGTRLTVV.

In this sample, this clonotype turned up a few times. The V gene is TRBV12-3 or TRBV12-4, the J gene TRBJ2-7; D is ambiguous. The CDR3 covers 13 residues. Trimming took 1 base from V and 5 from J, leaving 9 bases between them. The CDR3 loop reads CASSLGRANEQYF. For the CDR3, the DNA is TGTGCCAGCAGTTTAGGAAGGGCCAACGAGCAGTACTTC.

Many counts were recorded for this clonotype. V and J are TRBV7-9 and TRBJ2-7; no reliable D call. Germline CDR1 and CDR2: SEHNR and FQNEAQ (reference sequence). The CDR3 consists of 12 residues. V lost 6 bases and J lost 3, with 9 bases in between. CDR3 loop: CASSFNHYEQYF. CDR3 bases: TGTGCCAGCAGTTTCAACCACTACGAGCAGTACTTC.

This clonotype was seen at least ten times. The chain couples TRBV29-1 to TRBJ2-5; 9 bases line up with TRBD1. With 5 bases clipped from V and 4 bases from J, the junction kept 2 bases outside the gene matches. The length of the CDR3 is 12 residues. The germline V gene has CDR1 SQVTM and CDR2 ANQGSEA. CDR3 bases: TGCAGCGTTCTACAGGGGGCAGAGACCCAGTACTTC. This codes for CSVLQGAETQYF.

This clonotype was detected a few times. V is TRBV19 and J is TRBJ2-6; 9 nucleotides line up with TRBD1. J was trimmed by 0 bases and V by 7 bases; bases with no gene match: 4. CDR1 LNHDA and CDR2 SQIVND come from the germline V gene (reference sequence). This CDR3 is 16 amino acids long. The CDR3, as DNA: TGTGCCAGTAAGGACAGGGGTACCTCTGGGGCCAACGTCCTGACTTTC. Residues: CASKDRGTSGANVLTF. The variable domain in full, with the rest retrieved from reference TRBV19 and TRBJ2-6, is DGGITQSPKYLFRKEGQNVTLSCEQNLNHDAMYWYRQDPGQGLRLIYYSQIVNDFQKGDIAEGYSVSREKKESFPLTVTSAQKNPTAFYLCASKDRGTSGANVLTFGAGSRLTVL.

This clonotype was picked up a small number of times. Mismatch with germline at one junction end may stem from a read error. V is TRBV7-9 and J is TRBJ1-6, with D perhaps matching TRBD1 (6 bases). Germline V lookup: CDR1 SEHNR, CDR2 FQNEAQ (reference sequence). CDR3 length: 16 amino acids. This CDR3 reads CASSQPQGPSNSPLHF. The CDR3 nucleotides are TGCGCCAGCAGCCAACCTCAGGGGCCCTCAAATTCACCCCTCCACTTT.

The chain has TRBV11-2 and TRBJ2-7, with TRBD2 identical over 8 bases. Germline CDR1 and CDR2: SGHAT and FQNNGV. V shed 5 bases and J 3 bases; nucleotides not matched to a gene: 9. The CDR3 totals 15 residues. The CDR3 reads CASSPPGLEVYEQYF. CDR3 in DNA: TGTGCCAGCAGCCCCCCGGGACTAGAGGTCTACGAGCAGTACTTC.

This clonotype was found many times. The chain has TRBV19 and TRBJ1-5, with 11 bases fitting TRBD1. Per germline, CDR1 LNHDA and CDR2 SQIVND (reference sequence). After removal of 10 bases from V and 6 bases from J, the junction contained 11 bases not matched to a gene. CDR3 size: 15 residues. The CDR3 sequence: CATQLGQGVGQPQHF. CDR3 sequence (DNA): TGTGCCACCCAATTGGGACAGGGGGTCGGTCAGCCCCAGCATTTT.

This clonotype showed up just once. The CDR3, as DNA: TGTGCCAGCAGCGCCTTTCCTGGCTACACCTTC. Its protein product is CASSAFPGYTF. J is TRBJ1-2 and V is TRBV25-1; D is unresolved. Deletions cut 6 bases from V and 7 bases from J, with 9 bases between. The germline V gene has CDR1 MGHDK and CDR2 SYGVNS. The CDR3 extends over 11 amino acids.

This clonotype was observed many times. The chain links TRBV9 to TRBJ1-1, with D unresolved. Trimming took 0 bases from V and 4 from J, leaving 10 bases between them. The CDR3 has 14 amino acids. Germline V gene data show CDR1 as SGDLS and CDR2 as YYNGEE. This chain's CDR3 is CASSVDLGSTEAFF. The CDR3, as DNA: TGTGCCAGCAGCGTAGATTTGGGGAGCACTGAAGCTTTCTTT.

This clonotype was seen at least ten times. CDR3 loop: CASRDGSGGNQPQHF. CDR3 in DNA: TGTGCCAGCAGGGACGGTTCGGGGGGGAATCAGCCCCAGCATTTT. V usage is TRBV2 and J usage is TRBJ1-5; D perhaps matches TRBD1 (5 bases). Between the trimmed V and J ends, which lost 6 bases and 4 bases, there was a span of 16 bases. The CDR3 is made up of 15 amino acids. Per the germline V gene, CDR1 is SNHLY and CDR2 is FYNNEI.

CDR3 sequence reads: CASSLPRHEQYF. CDR3 sequence (DNA): TGTGCCAGCAGTTTACCCAGACACGAGCAGTACTTC. This chain links TRBV25-1 with TRBJ2-7; no clear D gene. Trimming cost V 5 bases and J 5 bases, with 10 bases left between them. Germline V gene sequence: CDR1 MGHDK, CDR2 SYGVNS. The CDR3 length is 12 residues.

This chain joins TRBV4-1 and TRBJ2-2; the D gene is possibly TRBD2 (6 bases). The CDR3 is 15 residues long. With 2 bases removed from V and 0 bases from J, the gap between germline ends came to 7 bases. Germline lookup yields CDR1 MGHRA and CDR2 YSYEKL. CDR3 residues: CASSQLATNTGELFF. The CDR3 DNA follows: TGCGCCAGCAGCCAACTAGCGACGAACACCGGGGAGCTGTTTTTT.

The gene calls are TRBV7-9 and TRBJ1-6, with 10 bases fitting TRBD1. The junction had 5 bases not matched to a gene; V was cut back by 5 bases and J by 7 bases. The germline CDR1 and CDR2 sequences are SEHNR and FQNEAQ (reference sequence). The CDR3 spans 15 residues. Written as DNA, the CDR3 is TGTGCCAGCAGCCAACCGGGACAGGGGAATTCACCCCTCCACTTT. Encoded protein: CASSQPGQGNSPLHF.

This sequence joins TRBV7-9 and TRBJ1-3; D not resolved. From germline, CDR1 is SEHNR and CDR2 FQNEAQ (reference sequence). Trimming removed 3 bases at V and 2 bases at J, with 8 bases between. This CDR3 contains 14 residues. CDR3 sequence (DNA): TGTGCCAGCAGCTTGCTTCGACCTGGAAACACCATATATTTT. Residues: CASSLLRPGNTIYF.

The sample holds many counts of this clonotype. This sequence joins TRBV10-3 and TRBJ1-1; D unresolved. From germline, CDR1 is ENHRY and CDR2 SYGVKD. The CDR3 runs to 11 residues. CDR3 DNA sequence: TGTCCCTCGGAAGGAGACACTGAAGCTTTCTTT. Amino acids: CPSEGDTEAFF.

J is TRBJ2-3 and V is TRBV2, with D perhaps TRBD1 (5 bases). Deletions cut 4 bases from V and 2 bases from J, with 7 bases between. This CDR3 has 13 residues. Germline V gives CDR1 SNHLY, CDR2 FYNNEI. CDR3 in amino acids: CASSGQYTDTQYF. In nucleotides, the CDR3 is TGTGCCAGCAGTGGACAGTACACAGATACGCAGTATTTT.

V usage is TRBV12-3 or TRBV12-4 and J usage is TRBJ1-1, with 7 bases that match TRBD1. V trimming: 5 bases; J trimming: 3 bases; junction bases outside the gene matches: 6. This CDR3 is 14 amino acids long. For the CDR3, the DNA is TGTGCCAGCAGTATTACAGGGGAGGACACTGAAGCTTTCTTT. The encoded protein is CASSITGEDTEAFF.

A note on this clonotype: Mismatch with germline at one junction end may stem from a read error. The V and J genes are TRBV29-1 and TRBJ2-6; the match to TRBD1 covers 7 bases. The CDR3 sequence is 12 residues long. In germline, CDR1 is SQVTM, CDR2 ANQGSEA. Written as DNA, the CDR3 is TGCAGCGCAAACCGGGACAGTTGGACTGAAGCTTTC. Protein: CSANRDSWTEAF.

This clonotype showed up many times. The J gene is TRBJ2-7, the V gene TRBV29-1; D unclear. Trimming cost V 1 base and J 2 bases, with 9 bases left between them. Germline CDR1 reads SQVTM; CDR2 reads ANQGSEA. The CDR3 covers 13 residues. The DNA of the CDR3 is TGCAGCGTTGAAGGAAGGGTCCCCTACGAGCAGTACTTC. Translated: CSVEGRVPYEQYF.

CDR3 loop: CASSPGQGASEAFF. CDR3 DNA sequence: TGCGCCAGCAGCCCCGGACAGGGGGCATCGGAAGCTTTCTTT. The chain has TRBV5-1 and TRBJ1-1, with 11 bases identical to TRBD1. CDR1 is SGHRS and CDR2 is YFSETQ in the germline V gene. This CDR3 has 14 amino acids. With 4 bases clipped from V and 8 bases from J, the junction kept 7 bases outside the gene matches.

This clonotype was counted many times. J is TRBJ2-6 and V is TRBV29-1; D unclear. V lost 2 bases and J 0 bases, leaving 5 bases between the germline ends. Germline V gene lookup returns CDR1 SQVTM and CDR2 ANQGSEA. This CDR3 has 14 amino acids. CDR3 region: CSVEKSSGANVLTF. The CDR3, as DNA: TGCAGCGTTGAAAAGAGCTCTGGGGCCAACGTCCTGACTTTC.

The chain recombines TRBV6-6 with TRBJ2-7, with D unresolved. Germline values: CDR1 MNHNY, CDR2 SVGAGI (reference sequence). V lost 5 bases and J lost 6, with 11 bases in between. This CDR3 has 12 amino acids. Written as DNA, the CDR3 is TGTGCCAGCAGTGAAGTAGGGCCCGAGCAGTACTTC. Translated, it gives CASSEVGPEQYF.

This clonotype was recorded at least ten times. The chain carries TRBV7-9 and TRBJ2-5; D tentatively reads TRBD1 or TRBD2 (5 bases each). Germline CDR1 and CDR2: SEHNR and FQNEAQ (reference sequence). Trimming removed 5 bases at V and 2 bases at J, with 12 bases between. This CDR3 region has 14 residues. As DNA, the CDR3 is TGTGCCAGCAGCCAGCGAGGGACGCAAGAGACCCAGTACTTC. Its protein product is CASSQRGTQETQYF.

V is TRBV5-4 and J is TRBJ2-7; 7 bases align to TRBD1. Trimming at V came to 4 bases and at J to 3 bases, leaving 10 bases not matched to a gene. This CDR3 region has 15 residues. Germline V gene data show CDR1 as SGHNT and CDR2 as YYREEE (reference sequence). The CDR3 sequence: CASSSIDRADYEQYF. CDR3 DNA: TGTGCCAGCAGCAGTATAGACAGGGCCGACTACGAGCAGTACTTC.

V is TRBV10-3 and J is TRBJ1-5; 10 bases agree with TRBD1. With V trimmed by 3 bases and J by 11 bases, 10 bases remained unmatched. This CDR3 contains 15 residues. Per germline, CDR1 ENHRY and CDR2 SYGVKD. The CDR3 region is CAISDPGQGVETQHF. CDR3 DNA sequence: TGTGCCATCAGTGACCCTGGACAGGGGGTAGAGACCCAGCATTTT.

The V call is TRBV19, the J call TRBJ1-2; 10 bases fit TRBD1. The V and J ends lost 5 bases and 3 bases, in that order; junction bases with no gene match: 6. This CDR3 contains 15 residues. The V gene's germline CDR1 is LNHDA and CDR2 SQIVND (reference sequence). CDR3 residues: CASSPLTGGDYGYTF. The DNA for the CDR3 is TGTGCCAGTAGTCCACTGACAGGGGGCGACTATGGCTACACCTTC.

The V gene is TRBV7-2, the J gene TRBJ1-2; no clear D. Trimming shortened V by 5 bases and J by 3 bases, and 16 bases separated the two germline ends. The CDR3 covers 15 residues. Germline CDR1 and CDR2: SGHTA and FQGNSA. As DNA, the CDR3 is TGTGCCAGCAGCCCCTCTGCCGGAGTAGACTATGGCTACACCTTC. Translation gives CASSPSAGVDYGYTF.